The rows below give T cell receptor beta chains drawn from one sample of a study of Tregs in tolerant kidney transplant recipients. Measured with immunoSEQ multiplex PCR; TCRdb has only the in-frame clones, and not every one. The sample contains tens of thousands of clones, approximately 93% of which appear only once. This specimen was CD4+ T cells from blood (PBMCs), taken 12 months after the transplant. These TCRs come from a human patient who received a combined kidney and bone marrow transplant. Some T cells may be transferred from the graft donor. Each CDR3 is given with its conserved first and last residue. The D gene is left open where the match is weak. Size values are once, few and many counts, or a class for expanded clones, and some rows have none.

>TRBV6-5|.|TRBJ1-5|.
TGTGCCAGCAGATCCTTTAGGGGTGACACTCAGCCCCAGCATTTT
CASRSFRGDTQPQHF
>TRBV4-3|TRBD2|TRBJ2-7|once
TGCGCCAGCAGCCAAGTGCGGACTAGTGAGAACTACGAGCAGTACTTC
CASSQVRTSENYEQYF
>TRBV7-9|.|TRBJ2-3|once
TGTGCCAGCAGCCGAGGGGCGGGGATGGGCACAGATACGCAGTATTTT
CASSRGAGMGTDTQYF
>TRBV10-3|TRBD1|TRBJ1-2|once
TGTGCCATCAGTAGGGGACAGGGGTATGGCTACACCTTC
CAISRGQGYGYTF
>TRBV6-1|TRBD2|TRBJ2-7|.
TGTGCCAGCAGCCAGCGGGGGCCCTACGAGCAGTACTTC
CASSQRGPYEQYF
>TRBV7-2|TRBD1|TRBJ1-2|.
TGTGCCAGCAGCTCACGACAGGGTGGCTACACCTTC
CASSSRQGGYTF
>TRBV7-2|.|TRBJ2-5|.
TGTGCCAGCAGCTCAGGGACACCGTACCAAGAGACCCAGTACTTC
CASSSGTPYQETQYF
>TRBV5-1|.|TRBJ2-5|.
TGCGCCAGCAGCTACGGGTATGGGTTCGAAGAGACCCAGTACTTC
CASSYGYGFEETQYF
>TRBV5-1|TRBD2|TRBJ2-3|.
TGCGCCAGCAGCCAGGGGACTAGCGGGCCGATTGCCAACACAGATACGCAGTATTTT
CASSQGTSGPIANTDTQYF
>TRBV19|TRBD2|TRBJ2-5|.
TGTGCCAGTAGTAGCCTGCTAGCGGGGGGCCTCCAAGAGACCCAGTACTTC
CASSSLLAGGLQETQYF
>TRBV11-2|TRBD2|TRBJ2-5|once
TGTGCCAGCAGCCTGGGACTAGCGGGAGTTAAAGAGACCCAGTACTTC
CASSLGLAGVKETQYF
>TRBV5-6|TRBD1|TRBJ2-3|.
TGTGCCAGCAGCCTCACCGGGACAGGGTCAGATACGCAGTATTTT
CASSLTGTGSDTQYF
>TRBV11-3|TRBD2|TRBJ2-5|.
TGTGCCAGCAGCGCCCGGACTAGCGGGAGGGGGGAGACCCAGTACTTC
CASSARTSGRGETQYF
>TRBV6-5|.|TRBJ1-2|.
TGTGCCAGCAGTCCCCTGGACAAGAACTATGGCTACACCTTC
CASSPLDKNYGYTF
>TRBV19|.|TRBJ1-5|.
TGTGCCAGTAGTTACCACGGGGGGATGGGTTATCAGCCCCAGCATTTT
CASSYHGGMGYQPQHF
>TRBV7-8|TRBD2|TRBJ2-1|.
TGTGCCAGCAGCTTAAGACCGGGACTAGCGGGTGACAATGAGCAGTTCTTC
CASSLRPGLAGDNEQFF
>TRBV23-1|TRBD1|TRBJ2-7|once
TGCGCCAGCAGTCAATCGCAGGGGGAAGGCTACGAGCAGTACTTC
CASSQSQGEGYEQYF
>TRBV7-2|.|TRBJ1-2|.
TGTGCCAGCCTGAATAGGGGACATCCGAACAACTATGGCTACACCTTC
CASLNRGHPNNYGYTF
>TRBV7-2|.|TRBJ2-7|.
TGTGCCAGCAGCTTAGCCCTATGGGGGGACGACGAGCAGTACTTC
CASSLALWGDDEQYF
>TRBV2|TRBD2|TRBJ2-7|.
TGTGCCAGCAGCGGGGGGGGGTACGAGCAGTACTTC
CASSGGGYEQYF
>TRBV29-1|TRBD1|TRBJ2-7|.
TGCAGCGTTGCGCTGACGAGGGGGCCAGGTTTTGTGCAGTACTTC
CSVALTRGPGFVQYF
>TRBV10-3|.|TRBJ1-2|.
TGTGCCATCAGTGCCGACAGCCTTGGGGATGGCTACACCTTC
CAISADSLGDGYTF
>TRBV5-6|.|TRBJ2-3|.
TGTGCCAGCAGCTTTGGACTGAGCACAGATACGCAGTATTTT
CASSFGLSTDTQYF
>TRBV5-4|TRBD1|TRBJ2-6|.
TGTGCCAGCAGGCCGGGACAGGGATCCGGGGCCAACGTCCTGACTTTC
CASRPGQGSGANVLTF